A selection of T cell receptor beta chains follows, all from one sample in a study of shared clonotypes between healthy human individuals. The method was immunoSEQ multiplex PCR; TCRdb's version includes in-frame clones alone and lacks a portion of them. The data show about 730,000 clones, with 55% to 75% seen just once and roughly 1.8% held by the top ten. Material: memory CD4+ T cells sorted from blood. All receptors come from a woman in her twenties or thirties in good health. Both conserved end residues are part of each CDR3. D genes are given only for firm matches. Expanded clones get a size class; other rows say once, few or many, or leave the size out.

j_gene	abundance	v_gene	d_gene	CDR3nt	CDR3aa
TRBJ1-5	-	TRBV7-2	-	TGTGCCAGCAGACAGGGTCCCAATCAGCCCCAGCATTTT	CASRQGPNQPQHF
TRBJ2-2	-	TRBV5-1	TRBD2	TGCGCCAGCAGTCGGGGCGGACTAGCTATAGGCGGGGAGCTGTTTTTT	CASSRGGLAIGGELFF
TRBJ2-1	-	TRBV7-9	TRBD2	TGTGCCAGCAGAGGGACTAGCGGGAGTTACAAGGAGCAGTTCTTC	CASRGTSGSYKEQFF
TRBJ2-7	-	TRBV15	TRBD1	TGTGCCACCAGCGTACTCCACAGGGGTGATTACGAGCAGTACTTC	CATSVLHRGDYEQYF
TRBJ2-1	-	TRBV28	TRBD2	TGTGCCAGCAGCTATAGCGGGAGGGGAATCTACAATGAGCAGTTCTTC	CASSYSGRGIYNEQFF
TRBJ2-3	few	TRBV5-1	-	TGCGCCAGCAGCTTGGACAACGGAGCGGCAGATACGCAGTATTTT	CASSLDNGAADTQYF
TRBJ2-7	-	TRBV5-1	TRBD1	TGCGCCAGCAGCTTCGGGACAGGAGTCTACGAGCAGTACTTC	CASSFGTGVYEQYF
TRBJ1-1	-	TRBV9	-	TGTGCCAGCAGCCCCCGCCGGGAGAACACTGAAGCTTTCTTT	CASSPRRENTEAFF
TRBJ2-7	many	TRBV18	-	TGTGCCAGCTCACCAGATTCATACGAGCAGTACTTC	CASSPDSYEQYF
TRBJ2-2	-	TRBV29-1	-	TGCAGCGTGGGAAACACCGGGGAGCTGTTTTTT	CSVGNTGELFF
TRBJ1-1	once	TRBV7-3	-	TGTGCCAGCAGCTATGGACCGAACACTGAAGCTTTCTTT	CASSYGPNTEAFF
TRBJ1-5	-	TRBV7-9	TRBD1	TGTGCCAGCAGCATACAGGGGGACCAGCCCCAGCATTTT	CASSIQGDQPQHF
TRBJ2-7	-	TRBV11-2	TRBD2	TGTGCCAGCAGCTTGAACCTCGCTAGCGGGACTTACGAGCAGTACTTC	CASSLNLASGTYEQYF
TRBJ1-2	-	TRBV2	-	TGTGCCAGCAGTGAAAGGGGGAGAACCTATGGCTACACCTTC	CASSERGRTYGYTF
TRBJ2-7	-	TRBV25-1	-	TGTGCCAGCAGTGACCACCGGGACAAGAGCTCCTACGAGCAGTACTTC	CASSDHRDKSSYEQYF
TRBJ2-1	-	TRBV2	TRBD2	TGTGCCAGCAGTATTAGCGGGAGCTTTAGAAATGAGCAGTTCTTC	CASSISGSFRNEQFF
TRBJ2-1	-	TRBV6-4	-	TGTGCCAGCAGTGCACTTTTCCTCGGTGGTGAGCAGTTCTTC	CASSALFLGGEQFF
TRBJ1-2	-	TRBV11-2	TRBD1	TGTGCCAGCAGCTTAGGTCAGGGGGCTGGCTACACCTTC	CASSLGQGAGYTF
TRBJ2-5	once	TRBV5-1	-	TGCGCCAGCAGCTTGGGTACGGGGCCCGAGACCCAGTACTTC	CASSLGTGPETQYF
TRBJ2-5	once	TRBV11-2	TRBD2	TGTGCCAGCAGCTTTATAGCGGGATCGGAGACCCAGTACTTC	CASSFIAGSETQYF
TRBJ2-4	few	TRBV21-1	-	TGTGCCAGCAGCGGGGGGGAGGCCCACGCCCTTCTAGCCAAAAACATTCAGTACTTC	CASSGGEAHALLAKNIQYF
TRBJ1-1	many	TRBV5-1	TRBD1	TGCGCCAGCAGCGGCGACAGGGGGTGGGCTGAAGCTTTCTTT	CASSGDRGWAEAFF
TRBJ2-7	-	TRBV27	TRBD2	TGTGCCAGCAGTCGAGGACTAGCGGGGAGCTACGAGCAGTACTTC	CASSRGLAGSYEQYF
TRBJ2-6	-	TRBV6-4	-	TGTGCCAGCCGTGGAGGTGGGGCCAACGTCCTGACTTTC	CASRGGGANVLTF
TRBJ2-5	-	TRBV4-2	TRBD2	TGTGCCAGCAGCCAGTGGCGGGGGAAGGAGACCCAGTACTTC	CASSQWRGKETQYF
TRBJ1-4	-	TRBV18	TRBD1	TGTGCCAGCTCACCTACGGACAGGGAAAAACTGTTTTTT	CASSPTDREKLFF
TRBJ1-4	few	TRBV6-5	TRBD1	TGTGCCAGCAGTTCTACAGGGGCGGGCGAAAAACTGTTTTTT	CASSSTGAGEKLFF
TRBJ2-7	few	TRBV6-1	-	TGTGCCACCCTGGGGGGGACAGGCCGTACCTACGAGCAGTACTTC	CATLGGTGRTYEQYF
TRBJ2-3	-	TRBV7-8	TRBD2	TGTGCCAGCAGCCAACTCGGGACTAGCGGGAGTAGAACAGATACGCAGTATTTT	CASSQLGTSGSRTDTQYF
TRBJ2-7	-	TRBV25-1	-	TGTGCCAGCAGTGAGGGCAGGTCGGGCTACGAGCAGTACTTC	CASSEGRSGYEQYF
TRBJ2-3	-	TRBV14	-	TGTGCCAGCAGCCAAGTTCAAGAAACAGATACGCAGTATTTT	CASSQVQETDTQYF
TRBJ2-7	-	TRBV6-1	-	TGTGCCAGCAGTGAAGCGAAAGACAGGCGGAACGAGCAGTACTTC	CASSEAKDRRNEQYF
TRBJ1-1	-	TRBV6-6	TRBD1	TGTGCCAGCAAACAAGGGGGCGCAGAGACTGAAGCTTTCTTT	CASKQGGAETEAFF
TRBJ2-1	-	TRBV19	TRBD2	TGTGCCAGTAGTCCCTATAGCGGGAGGCGTTACAATGAGCAGTTCTTC	CASSPYSGRRYNEQFF
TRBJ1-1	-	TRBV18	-	TGTGCCAGCTCACCACGGGCAGGGGACGGCTGGGCTGAAGCTTTCTTT	CASSPRAGDGWAEAFF
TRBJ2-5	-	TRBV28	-	TGTGCCAGCAGTCGATCGGGGACCTCCAGGGAGACCCAGTACTTC	CASSRSGTSRETQYF
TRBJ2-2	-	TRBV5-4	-	TGTGCCAGCACCAATGACTTCGCGAACACCGGGGAGCTGTTTTTT	CASTNDFANTGELFF